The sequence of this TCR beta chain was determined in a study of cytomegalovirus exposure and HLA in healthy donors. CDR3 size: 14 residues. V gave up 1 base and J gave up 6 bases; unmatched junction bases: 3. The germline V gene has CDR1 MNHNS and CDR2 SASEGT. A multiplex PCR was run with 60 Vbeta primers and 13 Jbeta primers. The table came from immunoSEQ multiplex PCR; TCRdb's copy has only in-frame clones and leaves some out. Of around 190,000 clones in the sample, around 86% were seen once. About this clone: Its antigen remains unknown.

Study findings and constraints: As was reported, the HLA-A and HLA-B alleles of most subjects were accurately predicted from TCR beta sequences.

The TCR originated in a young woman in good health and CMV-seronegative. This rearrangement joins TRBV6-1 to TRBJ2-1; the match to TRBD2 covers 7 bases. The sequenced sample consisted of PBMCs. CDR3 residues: CASSEVGGVNEQFF. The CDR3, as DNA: TGTGCCAGCAGTGAAGTGGGAGGGGTCAATGAGCAGTTCTTC.